Listed here are 5 T cell receptor beta chains from one sample, sequenced in a study of identical twins. TCRdb independently ran MiXCR on the 5' RACE reads; one entry per CDR3 protein. The sample lists some 790,000 distinct CDR3 sequences; around a sixth were seen once. Another study also made use of these data, one on T cells expressing NK-cell markers.

Sample: PBMCs. The receptor set was obtained from a woman younger than 35 in good health.

This clonotype was observed many times. V usage is TRBV9 and J usage is TRBJ2-3; D gene uncertain. The germline CDR1 and CDR2 sequences are SGDLS and YYNGEE. V shed 1 base and J shed 7 bases, with 10 bases lying between them. This CDR3 spans 13 amino acids. The CDR3 protein is CASSVSVDNTQYF. CDR3 sequence (DNA): TGTGCCAGCAGCGTATCTGTCGATAATACGCAGTATTTT.

The chain combines TRBV10-3 with TRBJ2-2; D uncertain. The germline V gene encodes CDR1 ENHRY and CDR2 SYGVKD. Between the trimmed V and J ends, which lost 10 bases and 4 bases, there was a span of 10 bases. This CDR3 spans 12 amino acids. This CDR3 reads CATRAITGELFF. The CDR3 coding sequence is TGTGCCACCCGGGCCATCACCGGGGAGCTGTTTTTT.

This clonotype was picked up many times. The chain couples TRBV12-3 or TRBV12-4 to TRBJ2-5; D not resolved. Trimming shortened V by 1 base and J by 5 bases, and 8 bases separated the two germline ends. The CDR3 sequence is 13 residues long. The CDR3 region is CASSLVWRETQYF. CDR3 DNA: TGTGCCAGCAGTTTAGTATGGCGGGAGACCCAGTACTTC.

V and J are TRBV29-1 and TRBJ2-3; TRBD2 is a possible D gene (5 bases). Germline assignment: CDR1 SQVTM and CDR2 ANQGSEA. V lost 7 bases and J lost 4, with 18 bases in between. CDR3 length: 14 residues. CDR3 DNA sequence: TGCAGCGCAACGCGGGCAGCCAGCTCAGATACGCAGTATTTT. Its translation is CSATRAASSDTQYF.

This clonotype was seen a handful of times. The chain has TRBV12-3 or TRBV12-4 and TRBJ2-1; 9 bases are shared with TRBD1. After removal of 6 bases from V and 2 bases from J, the junction contained 5 bases not matched to a gene. The CDR3 extends over 15 amino acids. The CDR3 spells CASSIHRGPYNEQFF. As DNA, the CDR3 is TGTGCCAGCAGCATCCACAGGGGGCCCTACAATGAGCAGTTCTTC.